Presented here are 26 T cell receptor beta chains from one specimen sequenced in a study of graft-versus-host responses after intestinal transplantation. Measured with immunoSEQ multiplex PCR; TCRdb has only the in-frame clones, and not every one. The sample lists about 23,000 clones; 90% to 95% were seen once. The sample in question was PBMCs, obtained approximately 39 days after intestinal transplant. Receptors originate from a human patient who received an intestinal transplant, so some T cells may come from the graft donor.

The chain combines TRBV27 with TRBJ2-1; 12 nucleotides agree with TRBD1. This CDR3 contains 15 residues. V lost 5 bases to trimming and J lost 8 bases; unmatched junction nucleotides: 7. CDR1 MNHEY and CDR2 SMNVEV come from the germline V gene (reference sequence). CDR3 residues: CASSPGQGAHYEQFF. The DNA for the CDR3 is TGTGCCAGCAGTCCGGGACAGGGGGCGCATTATGAGCAGTTCTTC.

The chain links TRBV11-2 to TRBJ2-5; 14 nucleotides line up with TRBD2. The J call is uncertain, as TRBJ2-7 better fits the DNA end. The CDR3 length is 15 residues. The germline V gene encodes CDR1 SGHAT and CDR2 FQNNGV. The CDR3, as DNA: TGTGCCAGCAGGGAAGCGACTAGCGGGAGGGCCGAGCAGTACTTC. Its protein is CASREATSGRAEQYF.

The CDR3 DNA sequence: TGTGCCAGCAGCACAGATAGCTACGAGCAGTACTTC. Translation gives CASSTDSYEQYF. V is TRBV11-3 and J is TRBJ2-7; D remains unclear. CDR3 length: 12 amino acids. V lost 5 bases to trimming and J lost 3 bases, with 8 bases between them. CDR1 is SGHNT, CDR2 YENEEA, per germline.

This clone was recorded once. V gene TRBV7-9 combines with J gene TRBJ1-2, with D unresolved. Trimming removed 4 bases at V and 2 bases at J, with 8 bases between. CDR1 and CDR2 from the germline V gene are SEHNR and FQNEAQ (reference sequence). The CDR3 consists of 13 residues. The CDR3 DNA reads TGTGCCAGCAGCTCAACAGCGAACTATGGCTACACCTTC. This gives the protein CASSSTANYGYTF.

CDR3 protein: CASSPRQGVDEQFF. The DNA of the CDR3 is TGTGCCAGCAGCCCCCGACAGGGGGTCGATGAGCAGTTCTTC. The chain links TRBV7-2 to TRBJ2-1; TRBD1 matches 9 bases. V lost 5 bases, J lost 8 bases, and 7 bases stayed unmatched. CDR1 is SGHTA and CDR2 is FQGNSA in the germline V gene. The CDR3 is 14 amino acids.

The V and J genes are TRBV5-4 and TRBJ1-1; D is ambiguous. CDR3 size: 14 residues. Germline V gene data show CDR1 as SGHNT and CDR2 as YYREEE (reference sequence). V gave up 2 bases and J gave up 4 bases, with 12 bases separating them. CDR3: CASSFNPVFTEAFF. The CDR3 nucleotides are TGTGCCAGCAGCTTTAATCCGGTCTTCACTGAAGCTTTCTTT.

In this sample, this clone turned up once. The genes are TRBV28 and TRBJ2-2; TRBD2 is a possible D gene (6 bases). Germline V gene sequence: CDR1 MDHEN, CDR2 SYDVKM. The germline V and J ends were trimmed by 5 bases and 5 bases, with 9 bases remaining between them. This CDR3 is 13 amino acids long. The CDR3: CASSARGTGELFF. In DNA form, the CDR3 reads TGTGCCAGCAGTGCTCGGGGGACCGGGGAGCTGTTTTTT.

This clone was found once. This rearrangement joins TRBV20-1 to TRBJ2-3, with D hard to call. There are 11 residues in the CDR3. V was cut by 3 bases and J by 9 bases, with 10 bases left in between. Germline V gene data show CDR1 as DFQATT and CDR2 as SNEGSKA (reference sequence). CDR3 sequence (DNA): TGCAGTGCTAGTTTCCTCGGCACGCAGTATTTT. It specifies CSASFLGTQYF.

This clone occurred a few times. The chain carries TRBV7-2 and TRBJ2-5; tentative D call: TRBD2 (6 bases). The germline gives CDR1 SGHTA, CDR2 FQGNSA. V dropped 4 bases and J dropped 0 bases, with 18 bases sitting between them. The CDR3 length is 17 residues. CDR3 residues: CASSSIRDSSYQETQYF. CDR3 nucleotides: TGTGCCAGCAGCTCTATCCGGGACTCCTCGTACCAAGAGACCCAGTACTTC.

The chain recombines TRBV6-1 with TRBJ2-7, with 9 bases aligning to TRBD2. Germline CDR1 MNHNS, CDR2 SASEGT. The CDR3 runs to 15 residues. V shed 4 bases, J shed 1 base, and the junction held 5 bases outside the gene matches. The CDR3 is CASSGLAGTSYEQYF. In DNA form, the CDR3 reads TGTGCCAGCAGTGGGCTAGCGGGGACTTCCTACGAGCAGTACTTC.

The J gene is TRBJ1-1, the V gene TRBV4-1; D ambiguous. V shed 4 bases and J shed 2 bases, with 11 bases lying between them. The CDR3 contains 14 residues. Germline V gene lookup returns CDR1 MGHRA and CDR2 YSYEKL. This CDR3 is CASSLREDNTEAFF. The CDR3 region has the DNA TGCGCCAGCAGCCTCCGGGAGGACAACACTGAAGCTTTCTTT.

The CDR3 reads CASSQEGSTEQYF. DNA for the CDR3: TGCGCCAGCAGCCAAGAGGGGTCGACCGAGCAGTACTTC. The V gene is TRBV4-1, the J gene TRBJ2-7; no clear D gene. Between the trimmed V and J ends, which lost 0 bases and 6 bases, there was a span of 9 bases. This CDR3 region has 13 residues. Per the germline V gene, CDR1 is MGHRA and CDR2 is YSYEKL.

J is TRBJ1-3 and V is TRBV2; 7 bases are shared with TRBD1. The germline gives CDR1 SNHLY, CDR2 FYNNEI. V lost 8 bases and J lost 3; bases outside the gene matches: 1. The CDR3 length is 12 residues. CDR3 sequence reads: CASDRDGNTIYF. CDR3 coding DNA: TGTGCCAGCGACAGGGATGGAAACACCATATATTTT.

The chain combines TRBV6-5 with TRBJ1-1, with D uncertain. CDR3 length: 13 residues. The V end lost 7 bases, the J end lost 1 base, and 10 bases lay between the germline ends. Germline assignment: CDR1 MNHEY and CDR2 SVGAGI. The CDR3 DNA reads TGTGCCAGCATTTCTAGTTCGAACACTGAAGCTTTCTTT. It translates to CASISSSNTEAFF.

This chain connects TRBV23-1 to TRBJ2-1; 11 nucleotides align to TRBD2. TRBV23-1 is an open reading frame, and its role is uncertain. V shed 0 bases, J shed 4 bases, and the junction held 14 bases outside the gene matches. The CDR3 runs 20 residues. CDR3 sequence reads: CASSQSPQGLAAHNYNEQFF. The CDR3 DNA is TGCGCCAGCAGTCAATCGCCACAGGGACTAGCGGCGCACAATTACAATGAGCAGTTCTTC.

CDR3 bases: TGTGCCAGCAGTTTAAGCTGGCGGGAGGGCCCCAGTGGCACAGATACGCAGTATTTT. Translation: CASSLSWREGPSGTDTQYF. This sequence joins TRBV28 and TRBJ2-3; 9 bases align to TRBD2. The CDR3 loop spans 19 amino acids. V lost 2 bases to trimming and J lost 1 base; unmatched junction nucleotides: 13. Germline CDR1 and CDR2: MDHEN and SYDVKM.

This chain uses TRBV13 with TRBJ2-1; 7 nucleotides line up with TRBD1. Germline V lookup: CDR1 PRHDT, CDR2 FYEKMQ (reference sequence). With V trimmed by 6 bases and J by 6 bases, 11 bases remained unmatched. The CDR3 loop spans 15 amino acids. This CDR3 is CASSPSDRALNEQFF. CDR3 DNA: TGTGCCAGCAGTCCATCCGACAGGGCCCTCAATGAGCAGTTCTTC.

This sequence joins TRBV30 and TRBJ2-1, with a weak D call TRBD1 (5 bases). The CDR3 runs 13 residues. V lost 0 bases and J lost 9, with 12 bases in between. From germline, CDR1 is GTSNPN and CDR2 SVGIG (reference sequence). The CDR3, as DNA: TGTGCCTGGAGTGTATGGGGCCGAAGTGAGCAGTTCTTC. It translates to CAWSVWGRSEQFF.

CDR3 in amino acids: CASGAGPHSYEQYF. The CDR3 DNA reads TGTGCCAGCGGCGCAGGGCCCCACTCCTACGAGCAGTACTTC. The V and J genes are TRBV27 and TRBJ2-7; TRBD1 is a possible D gene (5 bases). The CDR3 has 14 residues. V gave up 8 bases and J gave up 0 bases, with 14 bases separating them. The V gene's germline CDR1 is MNHEY and CDR2 SMNVEV (reference sequence).

The rearrangement links TRBV6-5 to TRBJ1-1; unclear D gene. V was trimmed by 6 bases and J by 1 base, leaving 3 bases between them. The V gene's germline CDR1 is MNHEY and CDR2 SVGAGI. CDR3 size: 11 residues. The CDR3 here is CASRGNTEAFF. CDR3 DNA sequence: TGTGCCAGCAGGGGGAACACTGAAGCTTTCTTT.

The gene calls are TRBV7-2 and TRBJ2-7; D gene unclear. Trimming stripped 5 bases from V and 1 base from J, with 9 bases between. The CDR3 sequence is 13 residues long. Germline CDR1 reads SGHTA; CDR2 reads FQGNSA. The DNA for the CDR3 is TGTGCCAGCAGCCCTGTCCCTTCCTACGAGCAGTACTTC. It encodes CASSPVPSYEQYF.

V is TRBV7-2 and J is TRBJ1-2, with 7 nucleotides matching TRBD1. The length of the CDR3 is 18 residues. Germline V gene lookup returns CDR1 SGHTA and CDR2 FQGNSA. The junction had 14 bases not matched to a gene; V was cut back by 1 base and J by 3 bases. CDR3 sequence (DNA): TGTGCCAGCAGCTTAGGACGAGGGCAGGGGGAGACCCACTATGGCTACACCTTC. Translated, it gives CASSLGRGQGETHYGYTF.

V and J are TRBV20-1 and TRBJ2-7; D not resolved. Germline V gene sequence: CDR1 DFQATT, CDR2 SNEGSKA (reference sequence). Trimming pared 6 bases from V and 4 bases from J, leaving 10 bases between. The CDR3 loop spans 11 amino acids. CDR3 sequence (DNA): TGCAGTGCCCCCCGATGGTACGAGCAGTACTTC. As protein: CSAPRWYEQYF.

The chain joins TRBV5-6 to TRBJ2-1, with D perhaps matching TRBD1 (5 bases). The CDR3 has 14 residues. CDR1 and CDR2 (germline): SGHDT, YYEEEE. Trimming took off 0 bases at V and 5 bases at J, with 9 bases between the two ends. CDR3 nucleotides: TGTGCCAGCAGCTTGGTTGAGACAGACAATGAGCAGTTCTTC. This sequence encodes CASSLVETDNEQFF.

V gene TRBV4-3 combines with J gene TRBJ2-7; D unclear. With 0 bases removed from V and 3 bases from J, the gap between germline ends came to 9 bases. From germline, CDR1 is LGHNA and CDR2 YSLEER. The CDR3 contains 14 residues. Written as DNA, the CDR3 is TGCGCCAGCAGCCAAGACAACAGAAACTACGAGCAGTACTTC. It is translated as CASSQDNRNYEQYF.

This chain joins TRBV27 and TRBJ2-1; D remains unclear. With 3 bases removed from V and 7 bases from J, the gap between germline ends came to 4 bases. This CDR3 comprises 11 residues. Germline CDR1 is MNHEY and CDR2 is SMNVEV (reference sequence). CDR3: CASSFGNEQFF. The CDR3 coding sequence is TGTGCCAGCAGTTTTGGTAATGAGCAGTTCTTC.